The 14 T cell receptor beta chains reported below all come from one sample, sequenced in a study of cytomegalovirus exposure and HLA in healthy donors. 60 Vbeta and 13 Jbeta primers were used in PCR. Generated by immunoSEQ multiplex PCR, the TCRdb table keeps only in-frame clones and is missing some. This sample carries about 120,000 clones, 15% to 20% of them seen once, and the ten largest clones take approximately 2.9%. The material sequenced was PBMCs. Source of these receptors: a female donor in good health and CMV-seropositive.

The chain has TRBV11-3 and TRBJ2-3; 7 bases match TRBD1. The CDR3 consists of 16 residues. The V and J ends lost 2 bases and 1 base, in that order; junction bases with no gene match: 6. Looked up from germline, CDR1 is SGHNT and CDR2 is YENEEA. The CDR3 coding sequence is TGTGCCAGCAGCTTACGAGGGGGCGTGGGCACAGATACGCAGTATTTT. This gives the protein CASSLRGGVGTDTQYF.

The chain joins TRBV19 to TRBJ1-5; 8 bases map to TRBD1. Trimming took 3 bases from V and 2 from J; bases not matched to a gene: 0. The germline CDR1 and CDR2 sequences are LNHDA and SQIVND (reference sequence). The length of the CDR3 is 14 residues. The CDR3 DNA reads TGTGCCAGTAGTATGGGACAGGGCAATCAGCCCCAGCATTTT. As protein: CASSMGQGNQPQHF. Variable domain in full (rest from reference TRBV19 and TRBJ1-5): DGGITQSPKYLFRKEGQNVTLSCEQNLNHDAMYWYRQDPGQGLRLIYYSQIVNDFQKGDIAEGYSVSREKKESFPLTVTSAQKNPTAFYLCASSMGQGNQPQHFGDGTRLSIL.

This clone appeared a few times. The chain links TRBV30 to TRBJ1-5; D might be TRBD1 (6 bases). V gave up 2 bases and J gave up 2 bases, with 10 bases separating them. Germline loops: CDR1 GTSNPN, CDR2 SVGIG (reference sequence). This CDR3 is built from 14 residues. The chain's CDR3 is CAWSLGGGNQPQHF. Here the CDR3 DNA reads TGTGCCTGGAGTCTAGGGGGAGGCAATCAGCCCCAGCATTTT.

This clone was counted between two and nine times. The J gene is TRBJ1-5, the V gene TRBV6-6; 9 bases are a match to TRBD1. Germline V gene data show CDR1 as MNHNY and CDR2 as SVGAGI (reference sequence). There are 16 residues in the CDR3. V trimming: 6 bases; J trimming: 3 bases; junction bases outside the gene matches: 9. The CDR3: CASSIGTGIVNQPQHF. The CDR3 nucleotides read TGTGCCAGCAGCATCGGGACAGGGATAGTCAATCAGCCCCAGCATTTT.

The CDR3 coding sequence is TGTGCCAGCAGCCCTAGCTGGGGACAGATAATTTCAACAGATACGCAGTATTTT. Protein sequence: CASSPSWGQIISTDTQYF. The J gene is TRBJ2-3, the V gene TRBV9; 7 nucleotides line up with TRBD1. The germline gives CDR1 SGDLS, CDR2 YYNGEE. This CDR3 contains 18 residues. The junction had 17 bases not matched to a gene; V was cut back by 4 bases and J by 3 bases.

Only a few counts were recorded for this clone. The chain uses TRBV6-5 and TRBJ1-1; a weak D match, TRBD1 (5 bases). This CDR3 contains 12 residues. Germline V gene data show CDR1 as MNHEY and CDR2 as SVGAGI. The V and J ends lost 2 bases and 6 bases respectively, with 7 bases between them. CDR3 sequence (DNA): TGTGCCAGCAGTTACAGGGGTTCTGAAGCTTTCTTT. It is translated as CASSYRGSEAFF.

The J gene is TRBJ1-5, the V gene TRBV27; D gene uncertain. The germline gives CDR1 MNHEY, CDR2 SMNVEV (reference sequence). The CDR3 loop spans 19 amino acids. V gave up 5 bases and J gave up 1 base, with 24 bases separating them. The CDR3 DNA is TGTGCCAGCAGTCCCATATACCCCTCTCAAGACACCAGCAATCAGCCCCAGCATTTT. Protein: CASSPIYPSQDTSNQPQHF.

This clone was seen only a few times. J is TRBJ1-2 and V is TRBV6-5, with unresolved D. The germline gives CDR1 MNHEY, CDR2 SVGAGI. This CDR3 is 13 amino acids long. Trimming took 5 bases from V and 4 from J, leaving 11 bases between them. CDR3 DNA: TGTGCCAGCAGTAGAGGCGGAATCTATGGCTACACCTTC. This codes for CASSRGGIYGYTF.

The rearrangement uses TRBV9 and TRBJ2-6, with a possible D match to TRBD1 (5 bases). CDR3 length: 15 residues. Trimming pared 4 bases from V and 4 bases from J, leaving 12 bases between. Germline V CDR1 and CDR2: SGDLS, YYNGEE. The CDR3 coding sequence is TGTGCCAGCAGCAAGAACCACAGGGGGGCCAACGTCCTGACTTTC. Translating it yields CASSKNHRGANVLTF.

The chain recombines TRBV18 with TRBJ1-1; no reliable D call. CDR1 is KGHSH, CDR2 LQKENI, per germline. V shed 0 bases and J shed 2 bases, with 10 bases lying between them. The CDR3 loop spans 15 amino acids. CDR3 sequence (DNA): TGTGCCAGCTCACCACCGTCTCAGGTCAACACTGAAGCTTTCTTT. Its protein is CASSPPSQVNTEAFF.

There are a few counts of this clone. The chain links TRBV7-2 to TRBJ2-4; 9 bases match TRBD2. After removal of 5 bases from V and 4 bases from J, the junction contained 6 bases not matched to a gene. Germline CDR1 is SGHTA and CDR2 is FQGNSA. The CDR3 loop spans 15 amino acids. The DNA of the CDR3 is TGTGCCAGCAGCGGTAGCGGGAGTGGGAAAAACATTCAGTACTTC. Translation: CASSGSGSGKNIQYF.

This clone was counted a few times. V gene TRBV5-1 combines with J gene TRBJ2-5; 7 bases line up with TRBD2. CDR1 is SGHRS and CDR2 is YFSETQ in the germline V gene. This CDR3 contains 14 residues. The V and J ends lost 5 bases and 1 base, in that order; junction bases with no gene match: 5. The CDR3 reads CASRERGSQETQYF. The CDR3 DNA follows: TGCGCCAGCAGGGAGCGGGGTTCCCAAGAGACCCAGTACTTC.

The CDR3 region is CASSLRISGNTIYF. Here the CDR3 DNA reads TGTGCCAGCAGTTTGAGGATAAGTGGAAACACCATATATTTT. The chain links TRBV7-2 to TRBJ1-3; unclear D gene. CDR3 length: 14 residues. CDR1 and CDR2 from the germline V gene are SGHTA and FQGNSA. Trimming took off 6 bases at V and 3 bases at J, with 12 bases between the two ends.

This clone was counted only a few times. The chain has TRBV6-1 and TRBJ2-7; tentative D call: TRBD1 (5 bases). V was pared by 5 bases and J by 3 bases, with 11 bases between. Germline CDR1 and CDR2: MNHNS and SASEGT. The CDR3 extends over 13 amino acids. CDR3 in amino acids: CASSRAGNYEQYF. The CDR3 DNA is TGTGCCAGCAGTCGGGCAGGGAACTACGAGCAGTACTTC.